This TCR beta chain was recovered during a study of CD4 and CD8 cells across lung adenocarcinoma regions. Germline V CDR1 and CDR2: MNHNS, SASEGT. V dropped 2 bases and J dropped 0 bases, with 17 bases sitting between them. This CDR3 has 18 residues. Samples came from patients with localized non-small cell lung adenocarcinoma. TCRdb re-derived calls from the PCR reads in MiXCR, one entry per CDR3 protein. The top ten clones hold roughly a quarter of a sample with 2,300 or so distinct CDR3 sequences, roughly two thirds of them seen once. The gene calls are TRBV6-1 and TRBJ2-4; D ambiguous. The receptor was derived from a female donor with lung adenocarcinoma. The CD4 and CD8 labels of this study may be unreliable. The sample was CD4+ T cells from the center of a lung tumor. The CDR3 nucleotides are TGTGCCAGCAGTGAAACTTTAACACCGGTCCTAGCCAAAAACATTCAGTACTTC. Translating gives CASSETLTPVLAKNIQYF.